This T cell receptor (beta chain) was sequenced for a study of shared clonotypes between healthy human individuals. Study overall: Used for every donor were three CD4 naive, three CD4 memory, two CD8 naive and one CD8 memory plate.

The V gene's germline CDR1 is SGHTA and CDR2 FQGTGA. The CDR3 contains 16 residues. With V trimmed by 5 bases and J by 7 bases, 17 bases remained unmatched. Clones were sequenced by immunoSEQ multiplex PCR, and TCRdb holds only the in-frame ones, with some missing. This repertoire shows 2 million to 2.5 million clones, over 85% found once; its top ten account for about 0.41%. Note on this clone: The antigen is unknown.

Study-wide points: Richness estimates generally favored naive over memory subsets.

Sequencing was performed on naive CD4+ T cells from PBMCs. Subset in this sample: CD45RA+ positively selected. This chain joins TRBV7-3 and TRBJ2-7; 7 bases map to TRBD1. The sequence derives from a man younger than 35 in good health. Some clones in this sample may be carry-over from other donors' samples. DNA of the CDR3: TGTGCCAGCAGCATAAACCGGGACAGTGCGCTGAGTGAGCAGTACTTC. Encoded protein: CASSINRDSALSEQYF. The whole variable domain, filled in from reference TRBV7-3 and TRBJ2-7, reads GAGVSQTPSNKVTEKGKYVELRCDPISGHTALYWYRQSLGQGPEFLIYFQGTGAADDSGLPNDRFFAVRPEGSVSTLKIQRTERGDSAVYLCASSINRDSALSEQYFGPGTRLTVT.